These 14 T cell receptor beta chains share one sample of origin, sequenced in a study of T-cell memory formation after mild COVID-19. From the 5' RACE reads, TCRdb called clonotypes with MiXCR, one entry per CDR3 protein. Of about 540,000 distinct CDR3 sequences listed, over 20% were seen once; the top ten hold around an eighth. Sequenced input: PBMCs or a T cell subset sorted from them (not recorded which). Receptors were obtained from an adult woman who had mild COVID-19 (a few samples of this study predate the infection). Cell type and time point are not known.

This clonotype was counted only a few times. This chain uses TRBV5-1 with TRBJ2-3; the D is unclear. Germline-derived CDR1 and CDR2 are SGHRS and YFSETQ. The CDR3 length is 17 residues. V lost 0 bases to trimming and J lost 0 bases, with 14 bases between them. CDR3 residues: CASSLARVGSSTDTQYF. The CDR3 DNA sequence: TGCGCCAGCAGCTTGGCCCGGGTGGGGTCAAGCACAGATACGCAGTATTTT.

This clonotype showed up just a few times. The chain couples TRBV5-1 to TRBJ2-6; 8 nucleotides match TRBD1. Germline CDR1 reads SGHRS; CDR2 reads YFSETQ. The CDR3 length is 17 residues. Trimming at V came to 2 bases and at J to 4 bases, leaving 8 bases not matched to a gene. The CDR3 nucleotides read TGCGCCAGCAGCTTAGTCCCGACAGGGGTCGGGGCCAACGTCCTGACTTTC. Encoded protein: CASSLVPTGVGANVLTF.

This clonotype appeared a single time. The chain couples TRBV7-3 to TRBJ2-3; 7 nucleotides match TRBD2. The CDR3 spans 14 residues. With 5 bases clipped from V and 6 bases from J, the junction kept 8 bases outside the gene matches. The germline gives CDR1 SGHTA, CDR2 FQGTGA. The CDR3 here is CASSPHAGVDTQYF. CDR3 DNA sequence: TGTGCCAGCAGCCCACACGCGGGGGTGGATACGCAGTATTTT.

The rearrangement links TRBV19 to TRBJ2-7, with D perhaps TRBD1 (6 bases). Trimming shortened V by 3 bases and J by 6 bases, and 12 bases separated the two germline ends. The CDR3 covers 13 residues. The germline gives CDR1 LNHDA, CDR2 SQIVND (reference sequence). DNA of the CDR3: TGTGCCAGTAGTATTCTCAGGGGTTCCGAGCAGTACTTC. It is translated as CASSILRGSEQYF.

The rearrangement joins TRBV4-1 to TRBJ2-6, with D possibly TRBD1 on 5 matching bases. The CDR3 sequence is 17 residues long. Trimming stripped 4 bases from V and 0 bases from J, with 13 bases between. Germline V gene data show CDR1 as MGHRA and CDR2 as YSYEKL. The CDR3 DNA sequence: TGCGCCAGCAGCCGTGGACAAGCACGCTCTGGGGCCAACGTCCTGACTTTC. Amino acid sequence: CASSRGQARSGANVLTF.

The chain is built from TRBV4-1 and TRBJ1-1; the D gene is possibly TRBD1 (5 bases). V shed 4 bases and J shed 4 bases, with 16 bases lying between them. The CDR3 runs to 15 residues. Germline CDR1 and CDR2: MGHRA and YSYEKL. The CDR3 nucleotides are TGCGCCAGCAGCCCCCGGAATGTGGGGACCACTGAAGCTTTCTTT. Its translation: CASSPRNVGTTEAFF.

The chain employs TRBV6-2 or TRBV6-3 and TRBJ2-7; D might be TRBD1 (6 bases). CDR1 is MNHEY, CDR2 SVGEGT, per germline. V lost 2 bases to trimming and J lost 2 bases, with 13 bases between them. CDR3 length: 15 amino acids. The CDR3 sequence is CASSYPTGHPYEQYF. CDR3 nucleotide sequence: TGTGCCAGCAGTTACCCGACAGGACATCCCTACGAGCAGTACTTC.

V is TRBV4-1 and J is TRBJ2-7; TRBD2 matches at 9 bases. CDR1 and CDR2 from the germline V gene are MGHRA and YSYEKL. This CDR3 has 17 amino acids. J was trimmed by 6 bases and V by 0 bases; bases with no gene match: 12. CDR3 in DNA: TGCGCCAGCAGCCAAGATAGGGGTCGGCTAGCGGGAACCGAGCAGTACTTC. Amino acids: CASSQDRGRLAGTEQYF.

This clonotype was observed many times. The rearrangement joins TRBV24-1 to TRBJ2-3, with 7 bases fitting TRBD2. This CDR3 spans 16 amino acids. The V gene's germline CDR1 is KGHDR and CDR2 SFDVKD. Trimming at V came to 7 bases and at J to 0 bases, leaving 9 bases not matched to a gene. The CDR3 loop is CATSLRLASSTDTQYF. The CDR3 DNA sequence: TGTGCCACCAGCCTCCGACTAGCTTCAAGCACAGATACGCAGTATTTT.

This clonotype was seen more than once but under ten times. The rearrangement links TRBV7-9 to TRBJ1-2; TRBD1 is a possible D gene (5 bases). Germline V gives CDR1 SEHNR, CDR2 FQNEAQ (reference sequence). The CDR3 extends over 14 amino acids. V gave up 5 bases and J gave up 3 bases, with 13 bases separating them. The chain's CDR3 is CASSPGGGDYGYTF. CDR3 in DNA: TGTGCCAGCAGCCCAGGCGGGGGTGACTATGGCTACACCTTC. The full variable domain, rest sourced from reference TRBV7-9 and TRBJ1-2, is DTGVSQNPRHKITKRGQNVTFRCDPISEHNRLYWYRQTLGQGPEFLTYFQNEAQLEKSRLLSDRFSAERPKGSFSTLEIQRTEQGDSAMYLCASSPGGGDYGYTFGSGTRLTVV.

A few counts support this clonotype. The rearrangement uses TRBV18 and TRBJ2-3; 8 bases are shared with TRBD1. The CDR3 length is 16 residues. Germline trimming cut 3 bases from V and 3 bases from J; bases unmatched to any gene: 8. Germline V gives CDR1 KGHSH, CDR2 LQKENI. CDR3 sequence (DNA): TGTGCCAGCTCACCCCCGGACAGGGACTGGACAGATACGCAGTATTTT. Translation: CASSPPDRDWTDTQYF.

This clonotype was counted between two and nine times. The gene calls are TRBV29-1 and TRBJ2-7; TRBD2 might be the D (6 bases). Germline V lookup: CDR1 SQVTM, CDR2 ANQGSEA. The CDR3 contains 13 residues. Trimming removed 6 bases at V and 6 bases at J, with 18 bases between. The CDR3 here is CSVSGEAFGEQYF. The CDR3 nucleotides are TGCAGCGTCTCGGGAGAGGCCTTCGGCGAGCAGTACTTC.

This chain uses TRBV12-3 or TRBV12-4 with TRBJ2-2; unclear D gene. V was pared by 3 bases and J by 5 bases, with 13 bases between. CDR3 length equals 15 residues. The CDR3 DNA is TGTGCCAGCAGTTTTGGGATTCCGCGAACCGGGGAGCTGTTTTTT. It yields the protein CASSFGIPRTGELFF.

This chain uses TRBV6-6 with TRBJ1-6, with D unresolved. CDR1 is MNHNY, CDR2 SVGAGI, per germline (reference sequence). This CDR3 comprises 13 residues. Trimming took 8 bases from V and 10 from J, leaving 15 bases between them. CDR3 sequence (DNA): TGTGCCAGCGGTTCCGGGCTAAGCTCACCCCTCCACTTT. Its translation: CASGSGLSSPLHF.